This T cell receptor (beta chain) was sequenced for a study of blood T cell repertoires in COVID-19. TCRdb keeps only in-frame clones here, not all; method: immunoSEQ multiplex PCR. The sample shows around 250,000 clones, approximately 90% of them seen only once. Germline CDR1 is KGHDR and CDR2 is SFDVKD. CDR3 size: 14 residues. Deletions cut 6 bases from V and 1 base from J, with 11 bases between. The receptor comes from a woman aged 25 to 45 with acute COVID-19. This rearrangement joins TRBV24-1 to TRBJ1-1; D ambiguous. Sequenced input: PBMCs or T cells enriched from blood (not recorded which). The CDR3 sequence is CATSSEGGNTEAFF. The CDR3 DNA is TGTGCCACCAGTTCCGAGGGAGGGAACACTGAAGCTTTCTTT.